Each of the 30 T cell receptor beta chains below was sequenced from the same sample in a study of blood T cell repertoires in COVID-19. This table comes from immunoSEQ multiplex PCR, and its TCRdb copy is limited to in-frame clones, with some not included. The sample has about 230,000 clones; approximately 80% are singletons. Sequencing used peripheral blood. Source of these receptors: a middle-aged woman who had recovered from COVID-19.

The rearrangement joins TRBV18 to TRBJ1-1, with no clear D. Germline V CDR1 and CDR2: KGHSH, LQKENI. The CDR3 is 13 residues long. Trimming removed 3 bases from V and 3 bases from J, with 8 bases in between. The DNA of the CDR3 is TGTGCCAGCTCACCCCCCCCTGACACTGAAGCTTTCTTT. The encoded protein is CASSPPPDTEAFF.

The J gene is TRBJ1-6, the V gene TRBV3-1 (or the pseudogene TRBV3-2), with D possibly matching TRBD1 (5 bases). The CDR3 extends over 16 amino acids. V was clipped by 4 bases and J by 6 bases, with 16 bases between them. CDR1 and CDR2 from the germline V gene are LGHDT and YNNKEL (reference sequence). CDR3 region: CASSPTRGIGNSPLHF. The CDR3 DNA sequence: TGTGCCAGCAGCCCTACCCGGGGGATTGGTAATTCACCCCTCCACTTT.

The chain is built from TRBV28 and TRBJ1-5; D ambiguous. V lost 3 bases and J lost 2, with 5 bases in between. This CDR3 contains 13 residues. Germline-derived CDR1 and CDR2 are MDHEN and SYDVKM. The CDR3 spells CASSFVGNQPQHF. CDR3 DNA sequence: TGTGCCAGCAGTTTTGTAGGCAATCAGCCCCAGCATTTT.

This clone appeared once. Here the CDR3 reads CASSLLAGGRGEQYF. The CDR3 DNA reads TGTGCCAGCAGTCTACTAGCGGGGGGGCGGGGGGAGCAGTACTTC. V usage is TRBV2 and J usage is TRBJ2-7; 13 bases agree with TRBD2. From germline, CDR1 is SNHLY and CDR2 FYNNEI. V lost 5 bases, J lost 7 bases, and 8 bases stayed unmatched. The CDR3 spans 15 residues.

The chain employs TRBV7-2 and TRBJ2-2; D possibly corresponds to TRBD1 (5 bases). V lost 5 bases and J 1 base, leaving 8 bases between the germline ends. The CDR3 spans 14 residues. Germline CDR1 is SGHTA and CDR2 is FQGNSA. The CDR3 reads CASSPGQNTGELFF. For the CDR3, the DNA is TGTGCCAGCAGCCCAGGACAGAACACCGGGGAGCTGTTTTTT.

The CDR3 coding sequence is TGTGCCAGCAAGCAGCAGGGGTTGCATGGCTACACCTTC. The encoded protein is CASKQQGLHGYTF. The rearrangement links TRBV9 to TRBJ1-2; tentative D call: TRBD1 (6 bases). Germline-derived CDR1 and CDR2 are SGDLS and YYNGEE. Trimming took 6 bases from V and 6 from J, leaving 15 bases between them. The CDR3 totals 13 residues.

This chain links TRBV7-2 with TRBJ2-1, with D possibly TRBD1 on 6 matching bases. Germline CDR1 is SGHTA and CDR2 is FQGNSA. V was trimmed by 2 bases and J by 10 bases, leaving 12 bases between them. The CDR3 totals 13 residues. The CDR3 nucleotides read TGTGCCAGCAGCTTATCTATCAGGGGCGAGCAGTTCTTC. Amino acid sequence: CASSLSIRGEQFF.

The J gene is TRBJ1-2, the V gene TRBV7-8; D remains unclear. The CDR3 contains 13 residues. Trimming cost V 5 bases and J 4 bases, with 11 bases left between them. Germline CDR1 reads SGHVS; CDR2 reads FQNEAQ. The CDR3 DNA is TGTGCCAGCAGCCGGGCGGGGTCCTATGGCTACACCTTC. As protein: CASSRAGSYGYTF.

This rearrangement joins TRBV28 to TRBJ1-1; the D is unclear. This CDR3 contains 14 residues. V shed 2 bases and J shed 4 bases, with 11 bases lying between them. Germline V gives CDR1 MDHEN, CDR2 SYDVKM. CDR3 sequence reads: CASSLEVPSTEAFF. For the CDR3, the DNA is TGTGCCAGCAGTTTAGAGGTCCCGAGCACTGAAGCTTTCTTT.

The rearrangement joins TRBV5-1 to TRBJ2-1; 7 nucleotides agree with TRBD2. The CDR3 runs 16 residues. Germline V gives CDR1 SGHRS, CDR2 YFSETQ. Germline trimming cut 5 bases from V and 8 bases from J; bases unmatched to any gene: 16. The CDR3 spells CASRRGSSGVFDEQFF. The CDR3 DNA reads TGCGCCAGCAGGAGAGGGTCTAGCGGCGTATTTGATGAGCAGTTCTTC. The whole variable domain, remainder taken from reference TRBV5-1 and TRBJ2-1, is KAGVTQTPRYLIKTRGQQVTLSCSPISGHRSVSWYQQTPGQGLQFLFEYFSETQRNKGNFPGRFSGRQFSNSRSEMNVSTLELGDSALYLCASRRGSSGVFDEQFFGPGTRLTVL.

This clone was seen only once. The chain uses TRBV5-5 and TRBJ2-2; D unresolved. Germline loops: CDR1 SGHKS, CDR2 YYEKEE (reference sequence). V lost 0 bases and J 5 bases, leaving 5 bases between the germline ends. The CDR3 spans 13 residues. CDR3 coding DNA: TGTGCCAGCAGCTTGGGAACTACCGGGGAGCTGTTTTTT. Translated: CASSLGTTGELFF.

This chain links TRBV6-6 with TRBJ2-7; 8 nucleotides line up with TRBD2. Trimming removed 5 bases from V and 5 bases from J; junction bases left unmatched: 5. Per the germline V gene, CDR1 is MNHNY and CDR2 is SVGAGI (reference sequence). The CDR3 is 13 residues long. This CDR3 is CASSPGTSNEQYF. DNA of the CDR3: TGTGCCAGCAGTCCCGGGACTAGTAACGAGCAGTACTTC.

Here the CDR3 DNA reads TGTGCCAGCAGCTCGGGACAGGGTTCCTACGAGCAGTACTTC. Amino acids: CASSSGQGSYEQYF. J is TRBJ2-7 and V is TRBV11-3; TRBD1 agrees at 9 bases. The CDR3 is made up of 14 amino acids. Germline V gene data show CDR1 as SGHNT and CDR2 as YENEEA. Germline trimming cut 4 bases from V and 1 base from J; bases unmatched to any gene: 2.

The V and J genes are TRBV15 and TRBJ1-6; no firm D call. The V and J ends lost 4 bases and 5 bases respectively, with 18 bases between them. The CDR3 totals 17 residues. CDR1 and CDR2 (germline): LNHNV, YYDKDF (reference sequence). CDR3 nucleotide sequence: TGTGCCACCAGCAAAAAACGGGGAGGGTCAGATAATTCACCCCTCCACTTT. Its translation is CATSKKRGGSDNSPLHF.

V gene TRBV7-2 combines with J gene TRBJ2-3; 8 bases match TRBD1. CDR3 size: 15 residues. V shed 7 bases, J shed 8 bases, and the junction held 14 bases outside the gene matches. CDR1 is SGHTA, CDR2 FQGNSA, per germline. The CDR3 reads CASNLPTGVQGTQYF. CDR3 nucleotide sequence: TGTGCCAGCAACCTCCCGACAGGGGTTCAAGGTACGCAGTATTTT.

The chain recombines TRBV7-2 with TRBJ1-5; D is possibly TRBD1 (6 bases). Trimming removed 2 bases from V and 2 bases from J, with 22 bases in between. The CDR3 totals 19 residues. Germline V gene lookup returns CDR1 SGHTA and CDR2 FQGNSA. The CDR3 sequence: CASSLIMLTGRFGNQPQHF. The CDR3 coding sequence is TGTGCCAGCAGCTTAATAATGCTAACAGGGCGGTTCGGCAATCAGCCCCAGCATTTT.

This chain connects TRBV28 to TRBJ2-1; maybe TRBD1 (7 bases). Germline V CDR1 and CDR2: MDHEN, SYDVKM. V lost 6 bases and J lost 10, with 10 bases in between. CDR3 length: 11 residues. CDR3 amino acids: CASSSGGEQFF. The DNA of the CDR3 is TGTGCCAGCAGCTCAGGGGGGGAGCAGTTCTTC. The full variable domain, rest sourced from reference TRBV28 and TRBJ2-1, is DVKVTQSSRYLVKRTGEKVFLECVQDMDHENMFWYRQDPGLGLRLIYFSYDVKMKEKGDIPEGYSVSREKKERFSLILESASTNQTSMYLCASSSGGEQFFGPGTRLTVL.

V is TRBV24-1 and J is TRBJ2-3, with D maybe TRBD1 (5 bases). The CDR3 runs 16 residues. V shed 2 bases and J shed 0 bases, with 11 bases lying between them. From germline, CDR1 is KGHDR and CDR2 SFDVKD. CDR3 loop: CATSDYDSLSTDTQYF. CDR3 nucleotide sequence: TGTGCCACCAGTGATTACGACAGCTTAAGCACAGATACGCAGTATTTT.

The gene calls are TRBV5-4 and TRBJ1-6; 8 nucleotides agree with TRBD1. CDR3 size: 17 residues. J gave up 5 bases and V 0 bases, and 7 bases lay outside the gene matches. Germline V CDR1 and CDR2: SGHNT, YYREEE (reference sequence). Here the CDR3 reads CASSLAPPGGNNSPLHF. The DNA of the CDR3 is TGTGCCAGCAGCTTGGCGCCCCCAGGGGGCAATAATTCACCCCTCCACTTT.

The chain combines TRBV7-2 with TRBJ1-6; D may be TRBD1 (6 bases). The V end lost 5 bases, the J end lost 10 bases, and 12 bases lay between the germline ends. Per the germline V gene, CDR1 is SGHTA and CDR2 is FQGNSA. There are 13 residues in the CDR3. In nucleotides, the CDR3 is TGTGCCAGCAGCACTGTGCAGGGGTCACCCCTCCACTTT. Its protein is CASSTVQGSPLHF.

The rearrangement links TRBV6-2 or TRBV6-3 to TRBJ2-1; 8 bases agree with TRBD1. The length of the CDR3 is 12 residues. In germline, CDR1 is MNHEY, CDR2 SVGEGT. The ends lost 5 bases at V and 10 bases at J; junction bases unmatched: 4. The CDR3 coding sequence is TGTGCCAGCAGTAGGACAGGGAGCGAGCAGTTCTTC. Protein sequence: CASSRTGSEQFF.

The CDR3 is CASSHLAGGKNIQYF. CDR3 sequence (DNA): TGCGCCAGCAGCCACCTAGCGGGGGGGAAAAACATTCAGTACTTC. V and J are TRBV4-3 and TRBJ2-4; 12 bases line up with TRBD2. Germline trimming cut 3 bases from V and 4 bases from J; bases unmatched to any gene: 1. This CDR3 is built from 15 residues. CDR1 is LGHNA, CDR2 YSLEER, per germline.

This rearrangement joins TRBV12-1 to TRBJ2-2; the DNA was not used to check the table's D call, TRBD2. TRBV12-1 is deemed a pseudogene. CDR3 size: 16 residues. The CDR3 reads CASSFQRGANTGELFF. The CDR3 DNA follows: TGTGCCAGCAGCTTCCAGCGGGGGGCGAACACCGGGGAGCTGTTTTTT.

The rearrangement links TRBV6-1 to TRBJ1-5; tentative D call: TRBD1 (5 bases). This CDR3 spans 13 amino acids. Trimming removed 2 bases from V and 6 bases from J, with 8 bases in between. CDR1 and CDR2 from the germline V gene are MNHNS and SASEGT. CDR3 sequence reads: CASSEPGFQPQHF. In DNA form, the CDR3 reads TGTGCCAGCAGTGAACCAGGGTTTCAGCCCCAGCATTTT.

This clone was observed once. The rearrangement joins TRBV19 to TRBJ1-3; D remains ambiguous. CDR1 and CDR2 from the germline V gene are LNHDA and SQIVND (reference sequence). V shed 3 bases and J shed 4 bases, with 7 bases lying between them. This CDR3 is built from 13 residues. DNA of the CDR3: TGTGCCAGTAGTATGGCCCCCGGAAACACCATATATTTT. Translation gives CASSMAPGNTIYF.

V usage is TRBV15 and J usage is TRBJ1-1, with 7 nucleotides matching TRBD1. Trimming cost V 8 bases and J 0 bases; bases outside gene matches: 6. Germline values: CDR1 LNHNV, CDR2 YYDKDF (reference sequence). The CDR3 loop spans 14 amino acids. The CDR3 bases are TGTGCCACCCAACCCGACAGGGTGAACACTGAAGCTTTCTTT. Amino acids: CATQPDRVNTEAFF.

This clone was detected once. The V and J genes are TRBV7-2 and TRBJ2-2, with TRBD1 matching 8 bases. Germline V CDR1 and CDR2: SGHTA, FQGNSA. The CDR3 has 15 amino acids. V trimming: 5 bases; J trimming: 6 bases; junction bases outside the gene matches: 8. In DNA, the CDR3 is TGTGCCAGCAGCCAATTGGGGACAGGTCCCGGGGAGCTGTTTTTT. It yields the protein CASSQLGTGPGELFF. The variable domain in full, completed from reference TRBV7-2 and TRBJ2-2, reads GAGVSQSPSNKVTEKGKDVELRCDPISGHTALYWYRQSLGQGLEFLIYFQGNSAPDKSGLPSDRFSAERTGGSVSTLTIQRTQQEDSAVYLCASSQLGTGPGELFFGEGSRLTVL.

The chain links TRBV21-1 to TRBJ1-1; no DNA check was done on the table's D call, TRBD1. TRBV21-1 is flagged as a pseudogene. This CDR3 has 16 amino acids. Written as DNA, the CDR3 is TGTGCCAGCAGCTCCCGGGACAGCGACATGAACACTGAAGCTTTCTTT. Translating it yields CASSSRDSDMNTEAFF.

V gene TRBV3-1 (or the pseudogene TRBV3-2) combines with J gene TRBJ2-7; D is perhaps TRBD2 (6 bases). CDR1 is LGHDT, CDR2 YNNKEL, per germline (reference sequence). The CDR3 runs 13 residues. Trimming took 0 bases from V and 12 from J, leaving 15 bases between them. The CDR3 sequence: CASSQDYRSGVYF. Written as DNA, the CDR3 is TGTGCCAGCAGCCAAGATTACAGGTCGGGAGTGTACTTC.

The J gene is TRBJ1-5, the V gene TRBV2, with 8 nucleotides matching TRBD1. This CDR3 has 15 residues. The junction had 8 bases not matched to a gene; V was cut back by 6 bases and J by 4 bases. In germline, CDR1 is SNHLY, CDR2 FYNNEI. The CDR3 DNA follows: TGTGCCAGCAGGGAGGGACAGGAGTCGAATCAGCCCCAGCATTTT. Encoded protein: CASREGQESNQPQHF.